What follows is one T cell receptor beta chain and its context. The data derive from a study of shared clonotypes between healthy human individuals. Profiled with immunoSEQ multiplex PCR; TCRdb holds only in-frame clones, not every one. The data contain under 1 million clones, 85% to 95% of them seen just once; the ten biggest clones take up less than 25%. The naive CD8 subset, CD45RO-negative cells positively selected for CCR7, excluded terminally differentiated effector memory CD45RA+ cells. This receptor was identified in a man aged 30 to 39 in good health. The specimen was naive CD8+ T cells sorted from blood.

The CDR3 coding sequence is TGCAGCGCCTATTCCGTCGGGGTGAACACCGGGGAGCTGTTTTTT. Its translation is CSAYSVGVNTGELFF. The J gene is TRBJ2-2, the V gene TRBV29-1; tentative D call: TRBD2 (5 bases). The V gene lost 7 bases and the J gene lost 1 base, with 16 bases spanning the gap. Looked up from germline, CDR1 is SQVTM and CDR2 is ANQGSEA. CDR3 length: 15 amino acids.